The sample holds a few counts of the clone carrying this T cell receptor (beta chain). Its target is unknown. The sample originates from a study of T cells in Graves' hyperthyroidism and ophthalmopathy. The study's findings and limits: Ophthalmopathy was predicted by the model a median of approximately 6 months ahead of onset. Blood also held most thyroid clonotypes expanded beyond 0.001.

Lactation, pregnancy, other autoimmune disease or uncontrolled infection excluded patients. Diagnoses used clinical symptoms, serum thyroxine and TRAb, thyroid ultrasound and orbital computed tomography. The source material, RNA transcripts, was used to amplify TCR beta CDR3 regions. First-round RT-PCR targeting the TCR CDR3 was performed with the HTBI primer set. TCRdb reprocessed the multiplex PCR reads with MiXCR, giving one entry per CDR3 protein. The sample records 500,000 to 600,000 distinct CDR3 sequences, about 45% being singletons. Per the germline V gene, CDR1 is SNHLY and CDR2 is FYNNEI. The CDR3 is 13 residues long. V lost 10 bases and J lost 3, with 12 bases in between.

The sequencing sample was made of peripheral blood or thyroid tissue (not recorded which). This clonotype was obtained from an adult woman with Graves' disease, either hyperthyroidism or ophthalmopathy (not recorded which). The chain has TRBV2 and TRBJ2-2, with a tentative D call TRBD2 (5 bases). The chain's CDR3 is CAIDPRDTGELFF. The CDR3 nucleotides read TGTGCCATAGACCCGAGGGACACCGGGGAGCTGTTTTTT.